Sequencing of this T cell receptor (beta chain) was carried out in a study of CD8+ T cells in alopecia areata. Findings of the study overall: Especially in alopecia totalis/universalis, lesional scalp showed greater clonality than normal scalp did. Unlike in mice, where it was clearer, TCR sharing across patients was less clear, possibly HLA-related.

PBMCs, the starting material, were the source of sorted CD4+ and CD8+ T cells. This clone was detected only a few times. The antigen is undetermined. Extracted from the samples, RNA was reverse transcribed into cDNA to serve as the sequencing template. Some clones are missing from TCRdb's copy, which holds only in-frame ones; the method was immunoSEQ multiplex PCR. The data hold 95,000 to 120,000 clones, with 55% to 75% observed a single time. The ends were cut back, 4 bases at V and 3 bases at J, with 26 bases in the middle. Germline CDR1 reads SEHNR; CDR2 reads FQNEAQ (reference sequence). The CDR3 runs 19 residues.

The sequenced sample consisted of CD8+ T cells sorted from blood. This receptor was identified in a human donor in good health. The V and J genes are TRBV7-9 and TRBJ2-3, with D unresolved. CDR3 DNA: TGTGCCAGCAGCTCCCCGATCCCTTATGCTCGGCTTACGACAGATACGCAGTATTTT. Its translation: CASSSPIPYARLTTDTQYF.